These T cell receptor beta chains were read from a single sample in a study of cytomegalovirus exposure and HLA in healthy donors. Here immunoSEQ multiplex PCR was the method, and the copy in TCRdb shows in-frame clones only, minus some. The data show about 80,000 clones, approximately 67% seen once. The sample taken for sequencing was PBMCs. The receptors originated from a male donor in good health and CMV-seropositive. Both conserved end residues are part of each CDR3. The order of the fields is CDR3 DNA, CDR3 protein, D gene, clone size, V gene, J gene. D genes are given only for firm matches. Clone size is not always given. Where it is, it says once, few, many or a class for expanded clones.

TGCGCCAGCAGCTTGGGACAGGGGGCAAATTCACCCCTCCACTTT	CASSLGQGANSPLHF	TRBD1	few	TRBV5-1	TRBJ1-6
TGCGCCAGCAGCTTGTCCTGGCGGTCAACTAATGAAAAACTGTTTTTT	CASSLSWRSTNEKLFF	NA	NA	TRBV5-1	TRBJ1-4
TGTGCCAGCTCTCTCGGGACACCCTACGAGCAGTACTTC	CASSLGTPYEQYF	NA	NA	TRBV18	TRBJ2-7
TGTGCCAGCAGCTTCGCCGGGACAGGGACTGGGGCCAACGTCCTGACTTTC	CASSFAGTGTGANVLTF	TRBD1	NA	TRBV5-4	TRBJ2-6
TGTGCCAGTAGTATAGGGGCAAACACTGAAGCTTTCTTT	CASSIGANTEAFF	NA	NA	TRBV19	TRBJ1-1
TGTGCCAGCAGTGAAGTTAGCAGCCAAGCGTACTTC	CASSEVSSQAYF	NA	NA	TRBV6-1	TRBJ2-7
TGTGCCAGCAGCCAGGGGTCATGGGACTATGGCTACACCTTC	CASSQGSWDYGYTF	NA	NA	TRBV13	TRBJ1-2
TGTGCCTGGAGGGAGACTAGGAGCGGTGGCTACACCTTC	CAWRETRSGGYTF	NA	NA	TRBV30	TRBJ1-2
TGTGCCAGCAGCTCAGGCCAGAGTAACTACGAGCAGTACTTC	CASSSGQSNYEQYF	NA	NA	TRBV7-2	TRBJ2-7
TGTGCCAGCAGGCCCGACAGGAACACTGAAGCTTTCTTT	CASRPDRNTEAFF	NA	NA	TRBV6-6	TRBJ1-1
TGTGCCAGCAGCCCCCTCCCGTGGGGCTTCAATGAGCAGTTCTTC	CASSPLPWGFNEQFF	NA	NA	TRBV7-9	TRBJ2-1
TGTGCCAGCAGCCTCTCAGAGGTTTTACCCCCCTTCTTC	CASSLSEVLPPFF	NA	NA	TRBV6-5	TRBJ2-1
TGTGCCAGCAGCCCAGAGACAGAATTCTACGAGCAGTACTTC	CASSPETEFYEQYF	NA	NA	TRBV7-9	TRBJ2-7
TGTGCCAGCAGCAAAAGGGGACAGGGTACCGCGCAGTACTTC	CASSKRGQGTAQYF	NA	NA	TRBV21-1	TRBJ2-7
TGTGCCAGTAGCGACTTGTCCAGACCGAATCAGCCCCAGCATTTT	CASSDLSRPNQPQHF	NA	NA	TRBV19	TRBJ1-5
TGTGCCAGTAGTATTAAGGAGGGGTTGGCTGAAGCTTTCTTT	CASSIKEGLAEAFF	NA	NA	TRBV19	TRBJ1-1
TGTGCCAGCAGTTTAGAGGTCGTTAATGAAAAACTGTTTTTT	CASSLEVVNEKLFF	NA	few	TRBV28	TRBJ1-4